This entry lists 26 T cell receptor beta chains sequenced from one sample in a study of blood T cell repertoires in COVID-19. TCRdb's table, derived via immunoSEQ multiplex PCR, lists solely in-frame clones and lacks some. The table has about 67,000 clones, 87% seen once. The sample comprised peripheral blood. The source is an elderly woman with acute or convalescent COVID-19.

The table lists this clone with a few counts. The CDR3 region has the DNA TGCGCCAGCAGCGGCGGGAGTATGAACACTGAAGCTTTCTTT. Its translation is CASSGGSMNTEAFF. The rearrangement joins TRBV5-1 to TRBJ1-1, with no clear D. The germline V gene has CDR1 SGHRS and CDR2 YFSETQ. The CDR3 is 14 amino acids. V lost 4 bases to trimming and J lost 0 bases, with 10 bases between them.

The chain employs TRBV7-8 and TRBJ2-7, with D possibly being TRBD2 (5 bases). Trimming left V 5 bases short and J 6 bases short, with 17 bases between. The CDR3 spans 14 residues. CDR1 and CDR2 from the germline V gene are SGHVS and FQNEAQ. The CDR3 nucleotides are TGTGCCAGCAGCGCTAGTTCGGCTAGCTTCGAGCAGTACTTC. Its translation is CASSASSASFEQYF.

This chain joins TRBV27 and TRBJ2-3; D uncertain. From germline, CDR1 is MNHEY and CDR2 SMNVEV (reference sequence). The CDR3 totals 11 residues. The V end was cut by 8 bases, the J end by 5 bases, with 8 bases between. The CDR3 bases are TGTGCCAGCGCCCACTTAGATACGCAGTATTTT. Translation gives CASAHLDTQYF.

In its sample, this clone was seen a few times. This CDR3 is CSGDRGGDTQYF. The CDR3, as DNA: TGCAGCGGAGACAGGGGAGGTGATACGCAGTATTTT. The gene calls are TRBV29-1 and TRBJ2-3; 8 bases map to TRBD1. The CDR3 sequence is 12 residues long. Trimming cost V 7 bases and J 6 bases; bases outside gene matches: 6. The germline gives CDR1 SQVTM, CDR2 ANQGSEA.

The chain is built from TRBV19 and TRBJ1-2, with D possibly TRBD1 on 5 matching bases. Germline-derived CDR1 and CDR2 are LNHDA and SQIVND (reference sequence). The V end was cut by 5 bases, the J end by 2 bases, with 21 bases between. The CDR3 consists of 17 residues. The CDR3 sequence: CASSSPFGGAGNYGYTF. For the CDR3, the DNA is TGTGCCAGTAGTTCCCCGTTCGGGGGTGCGGGGAACTATGGCTACACCTTC.

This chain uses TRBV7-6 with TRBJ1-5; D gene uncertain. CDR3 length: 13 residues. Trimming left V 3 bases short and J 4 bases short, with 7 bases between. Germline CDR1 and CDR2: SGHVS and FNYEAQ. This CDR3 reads CASSFEENQPQHF. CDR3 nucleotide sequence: TGTGCCAGCAGCTTCGAGGAAAATCAGCCCCAGCATTTT.

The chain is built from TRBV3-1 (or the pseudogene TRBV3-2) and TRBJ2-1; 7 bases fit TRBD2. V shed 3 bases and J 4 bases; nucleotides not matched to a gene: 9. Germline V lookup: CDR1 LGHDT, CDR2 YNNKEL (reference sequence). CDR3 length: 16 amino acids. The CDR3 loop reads CASSHHGAGVYNEQFF. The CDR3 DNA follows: TGTGCCAGCAGCCATCACGGTGCGGGGGTTTACAATGAGCAGTTCTTC.

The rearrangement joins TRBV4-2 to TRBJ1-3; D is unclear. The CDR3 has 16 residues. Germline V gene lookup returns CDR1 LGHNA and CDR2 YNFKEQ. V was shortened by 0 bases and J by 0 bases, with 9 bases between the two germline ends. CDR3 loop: CASSQELTASGNTIYF. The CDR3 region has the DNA TGTGCCAGCAGCCAAGAACTGACTGCCTCTGGAAACACCATATATTTT.

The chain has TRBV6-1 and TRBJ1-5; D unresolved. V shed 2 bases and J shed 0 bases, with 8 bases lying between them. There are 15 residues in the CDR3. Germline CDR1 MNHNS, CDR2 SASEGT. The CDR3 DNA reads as TGTGCCAGCAGTGAATCGGGAAATAGCAATCAGCCCCAGCATTTT. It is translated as CASSESGNSNQPQHF.

CDR3 in amino acids: CASSIPGTRGTNEQFF. CDR3 nucleotides: TGTGCCAGCAGTATACCCGGGACTAGGGGGACAAATGAGCAGTTCTTC. The V and J genes are TRBV27 and TRBJ2-1; 8 nucleotides agree with TRBD2. Trimming took 5 bases from V and 7 from J; bases not matched to a gene: 13. The CDR3 is 16 residues long. The V gene's germline CDR1 is MNHEY and CDR2 SMNVEV (reference sequence).

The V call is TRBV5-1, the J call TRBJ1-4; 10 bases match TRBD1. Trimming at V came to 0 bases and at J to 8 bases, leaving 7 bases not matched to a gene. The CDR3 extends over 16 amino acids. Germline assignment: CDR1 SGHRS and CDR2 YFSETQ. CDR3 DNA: TGCGCCAGCAGCTTGGCAGGGACAGGGGCAGGCGAAAAACTGTTTTTT. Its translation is CASSLAGTGAGEKLFF. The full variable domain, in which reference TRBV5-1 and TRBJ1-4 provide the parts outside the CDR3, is KAGVTQTPRYLIKTRGQQVTLSCSPISGHRSVSWYQQTPGQGLQFLFEYFSETQRNKGNFPGRFSGRQFSNSRSEMNVSTLELGDSALYLCASSLAGTGAGEKLFFGSGTQLSVL.

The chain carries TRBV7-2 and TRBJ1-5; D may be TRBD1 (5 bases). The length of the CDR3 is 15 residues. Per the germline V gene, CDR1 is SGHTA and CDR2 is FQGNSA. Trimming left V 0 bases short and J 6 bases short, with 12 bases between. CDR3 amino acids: CASSLATTGVQPQHF. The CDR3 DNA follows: TGTGCCAGCAGCTTAGCGACAACAGGAGTTCAGCCCCAGCATTTT.

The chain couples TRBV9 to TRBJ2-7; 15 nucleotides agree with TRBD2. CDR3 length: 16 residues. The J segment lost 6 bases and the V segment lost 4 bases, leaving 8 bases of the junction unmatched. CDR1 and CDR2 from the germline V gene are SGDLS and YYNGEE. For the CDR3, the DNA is TGTGCCAGCAGCTCCCGGCCGGGACTAGCGGGAGGCGAGCAGTACTTC. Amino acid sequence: CASSSRPGLAGGEQYF.

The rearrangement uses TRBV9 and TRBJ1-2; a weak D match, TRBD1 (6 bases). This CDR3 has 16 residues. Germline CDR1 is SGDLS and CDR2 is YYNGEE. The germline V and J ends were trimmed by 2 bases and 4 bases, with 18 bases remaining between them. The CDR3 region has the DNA TGTGCCAGCAGCGTCTTTCCTCAGGGGCTAGGCTATGGCTACACCTTC. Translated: CASSVFPQGLGYGYTF.

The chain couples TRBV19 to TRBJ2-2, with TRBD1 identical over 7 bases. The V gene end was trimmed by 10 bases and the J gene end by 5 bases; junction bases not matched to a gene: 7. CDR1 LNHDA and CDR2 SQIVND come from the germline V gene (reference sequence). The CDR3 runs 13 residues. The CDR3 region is CATRQGQTGELFF. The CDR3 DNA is TGTGCCACGCGACAGGGCCAAACCGGGGAGCTGTTTTTT. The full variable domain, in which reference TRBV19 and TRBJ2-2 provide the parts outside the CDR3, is DGGITQSPKYLFRKEGQNVTLSCEQNLNHDAMYWYRQDPGQGLRLIYYSQIVNDFQKGDIAEGYSVSREKKESFPLTVTSAQKNPTAFYLCATRQGQTGELFFGEGSRLTVL.

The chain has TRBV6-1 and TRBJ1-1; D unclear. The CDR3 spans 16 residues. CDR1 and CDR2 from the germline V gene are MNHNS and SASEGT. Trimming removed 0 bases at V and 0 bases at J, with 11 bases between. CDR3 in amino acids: CASSEARRQLNTEAFF. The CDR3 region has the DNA TGTGCCAGCAGTGAAGCGCGGCGTCAGTTGAACACTGAAGCTTTCTTT.

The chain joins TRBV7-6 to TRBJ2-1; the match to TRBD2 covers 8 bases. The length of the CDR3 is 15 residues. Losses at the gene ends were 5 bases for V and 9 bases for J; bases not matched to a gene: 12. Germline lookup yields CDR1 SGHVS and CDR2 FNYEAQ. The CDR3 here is CASSPSSGQNSEQFF. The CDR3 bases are TGTGCCAGCAGCCCCTCTAGCGGGCAGAACAGTGAGCAGTTCTTC.

Here the CDR3 DNA reads TGTGCCACCATTGAAGGGGGCGTAAATGAGCAGTTCTTC. This gives the protein CATIEGGVNEQFF. This rearrangement joins TRBV28 to TRBJ2-1; 7 positions agree with TRBD1. The CDR3 covers 13 residues. V was pared by 10 bases and J by 7 bases, with 10 bases of the junction left unmatched. Germline lookup yields CDR1 MDHEN and CDR2 SYDVKM.

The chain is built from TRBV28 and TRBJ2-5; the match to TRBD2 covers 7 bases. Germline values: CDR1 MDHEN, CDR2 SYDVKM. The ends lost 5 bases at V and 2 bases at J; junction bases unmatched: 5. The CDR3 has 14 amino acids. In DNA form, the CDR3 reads TGTGCCAGCAGTCCAGCGGGACGGCAAGAGACCCAGTACTTC. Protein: CASSPAGRQETQYF.

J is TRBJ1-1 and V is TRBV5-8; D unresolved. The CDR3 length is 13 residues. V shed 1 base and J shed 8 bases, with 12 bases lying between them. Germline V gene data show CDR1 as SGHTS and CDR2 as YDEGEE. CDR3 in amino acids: CASSLLRALEAFF. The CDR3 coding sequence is TGTGCCAGCAGCTTGTTGAGGGCCCTGGAAGCTTTCTTT.

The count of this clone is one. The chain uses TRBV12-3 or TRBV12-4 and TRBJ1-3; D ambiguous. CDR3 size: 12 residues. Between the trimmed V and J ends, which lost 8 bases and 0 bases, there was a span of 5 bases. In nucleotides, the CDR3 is TGTGCCAGCTCCTTCTCTGGAAACACCATATATTTT. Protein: CASSFSGNTIYF.

CDR3 loop: CASGTGVNQPQHF. The CDR3 DNA sequence: TGTGCCAGCGGGACAGGGGTAAATCAGCCCCAGCATTTT. This chain connects TRBV28 to TRBJ1-5, with 10 bases lining up with TRBD1. The germline CDR1 and CDR2 sequences are MDHEN and SYDVKM. After removal of 8 bases from V and 4 bases from J, the junction contained 2 bases not matched to a gene. The CDR3 spans 13 residues.

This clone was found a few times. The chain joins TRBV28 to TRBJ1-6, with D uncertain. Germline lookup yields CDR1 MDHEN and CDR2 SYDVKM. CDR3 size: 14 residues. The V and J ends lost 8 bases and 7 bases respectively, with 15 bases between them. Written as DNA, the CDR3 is TGTGCCAGCGCCTATGGGCAGTTCAATTCACCCCTCCACTTT. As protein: CASAYGQFNSPLHF.

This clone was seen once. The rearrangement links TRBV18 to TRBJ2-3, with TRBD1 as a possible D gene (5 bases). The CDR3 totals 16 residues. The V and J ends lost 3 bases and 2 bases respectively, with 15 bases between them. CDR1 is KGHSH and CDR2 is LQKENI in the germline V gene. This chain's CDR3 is CASSPDNRRTTDTQYF. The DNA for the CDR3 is TGTGCCAGCTCACCGGACAACAGGAGAACCACAGATACGCAGTATTTT.

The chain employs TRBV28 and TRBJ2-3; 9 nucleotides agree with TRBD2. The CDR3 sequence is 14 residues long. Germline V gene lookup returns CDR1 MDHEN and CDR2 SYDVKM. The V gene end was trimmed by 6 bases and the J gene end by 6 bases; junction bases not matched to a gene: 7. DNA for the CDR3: TGTGCCAGCAGCTTTAGCGGGGGCGGGGATACGCAGTATTTT. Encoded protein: CASSFSGGGDTQYF.

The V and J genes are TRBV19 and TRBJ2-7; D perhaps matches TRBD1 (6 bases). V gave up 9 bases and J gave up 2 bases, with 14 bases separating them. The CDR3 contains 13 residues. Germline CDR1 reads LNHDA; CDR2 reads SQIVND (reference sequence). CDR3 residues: CASSPGHPYEQYF. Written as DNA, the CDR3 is TGTGCCAGCTCACCGGGACACCCCTACGAGCAGTACTTC.